This entry lists 30 T cell receptor beta chains sequenced from one sample in a study of shared T cell receptors in the human thymus. Profiling relied on immunoSEQ multiplex PCR, and the TCRdb table lists in-frame clones only, not all of them. There are under 450,000 clones in the sample; approximately 95% occur only once, and around 0.019% lies in the top ten. Sequencing was carried out using thymocytes. All receptors derive from a human donor.

CDR3: CASSQDPTSGRAWTDTQYF. CDR3 bases: TGCGCCAGCAGCCAAGATCCGACTAGCGGGAGGGCCTGGACAGATACGCAGTATTTT. The genes are TRBV4-1 and TRBJ2-3, with 14 bases fitting TRBD2. This CDR3 is built from 19 residues. CDR1 and CDR2 from the germline V gene are MGHRA and YSYEKL. With V trimmed by 0 bases and J by 3 bases, 8 bases remained unmatched.

This rearrangement joins TRBV15 to TRBJ2-7; 8 bases are shared with TRBD1. The V gene's germline CDR1 is LNHNV and CDR2 YYDKDF (reference sequence). The CDR3 runs to 18 residues. The V and J ends lost 0 bases and 3 bases, in that order; junction bases with no gene match: 13. CDR3 sequence: CATSRDVTGESPGYEQYF. In nucleotides, the CDR3 is TGTGCCACCAGCAGAGACGTGACAGGGGAAAGCCCGGGCTACGAGCAGTACTTC.

V is TRBV10-2 and J is TRBJ2-3; a possible D gene is TRBD2 (5 bases). Per germline, CDR1 WSHSY and CDR2 SAAADI. This CDR3 is 19 amino acids long. V was clipped by 8 bases and J by 4 bases, with 31 bases between them. The CDR3 sequence: CASAKAPGYTGSSSDTQYF. CDR3 nucleotides: TGCGCCAGCGCCAAGGCTCCGGGGTATACGGGAAGTTCCTCAGATACGCAGTATTTT.

This rearrangement joins TRBV5-6 to TRBJ2-1, with 11 bases aligning to TRBD2. With V trimmed by 4 bases and J by 6 bases, 6 bases remained unmatched. Germline CDR1 and CDR2: SGHDT and YYEEEE. CDR3 size: 15 residues. Here the CDR3 reads CASSPGTSGRNEQFF. CDR3 DNA: TGTGCCAGCAGCCCTGGGACTAGCGGTCGCAATGAGCAGTTCTTC. The variable domain in full, with the rest retrieved from reference TRBV5-6 and TRBJ2-1, is DAGVTQSPTHLIKTRGQQVTLRCSPKSGHDTVSWYQQALGQGPQFIFQYYEEEERQRGNFPDRFSGHQFPNYSSELNVNALLLGDSALYLCASSPGTSGRNEQFFGPGTRLTVL.

This rearrangement joins TRBV6-4 to TRBJ2-1; D is undetermined. V shed 2 bases and J shed 7 bases, with 9 bases lying between them. This CDR3 has 13 amino acids. Germline V gene data show CDR1 as MRHNA and CDR2 as SNTAGT. CDR3 loop: CASSDGLVNEQFF. CDR3 nucleotides: TGTGCCAGCAGTGACGGGCTAGTGAATGAGCAGTTCTTC.

The chain recombines TRBV11-3 with TRBJ2-3, with D perhaps given as TRBD1 or TRBD2 (6 bases each). Germline assignment: CDR1 SGHNT and CDR2 YENEEA. CDR3 length: 16 residues. V lost 5 bases and J lost 6, with 21 bases in between. The CDR3 reads CASSRGAAGAMDTQYF. CDR3 sequence (DNA): TGTGCCAGCAGCCGCGGGGCGGCAGGGGCTATGGATACGCAGTATTTT.

The V and J genes are TRBV29-1 and TRBJ2-4, with 7 bases that match TRBD1. CDR1 SQVTM and CDR2 ANQGSEA come from the germline V gene. V gave up 6 bases and J gave up 2 bases; unmatched junction bases: 10. There are 15 residues in the CDR3. The CDR3 reads CSVHSGQSSKNIQYF. The CDR3 nucleotides are TGCAGCGTGCACTCGGGACAGTCATCCAAAAACATTCAGTACTTC.

The rearrangement uses TRBV10-3 and TRBJ2-6, with a tentative D call TRBD2 (6 bases). This CDR3 contains 14 residues. Per germline, CDR1 ENHRY and CDR2 SYGVKD. Trimming left V 7 bases short and J 4 bases short, with 11 bases between. CDR3 in DNA: TGTGCCATCAAGGCGGGATTAGGGGCCAACGTCCTGACTTTC. It specifies CAIKAGLGANVLTF.

The CDR3 spells CASSLADPYEQYF. CDR3 coding DNA: TGTGCCAGCAGCTTAGCCGACCCTTACGAGCAGTACTTC. The chain employs TRBV11-2 and TRBJ2-7; D is ambiguous. Germline CDR1 reads SGHAT; CDR2 reads FQNNGV. V was trimmed by 1 base and J by 4 bases, leaving 8 bases between them. The CDR3 extends over 13 amino acids.

This rearrangement joins TRBV20-1 to TRBJ2-1; D remains ambiguous. Per germline, CDR1 DFQATT and CDR2 SNEGSKA (reference sequence). The CDR3 is 9 residues long. This CDR3 reads CSLNNEQFF. The DNA of the CDR3 is TGCAGCCTGAACAATGAGCAGTTCTTC.

The chain recombines TRBV15 with TRBJ2-2; D gene unclear. CDR3 length equals 16 residues. V lost 7 bases and J lost 0, with 15 bases in between. The V gene's germline CDR1 is LNHNV and CDR2 YYDKDF (reference sequence). CDR3 DNA: TGTGCCACCATCTCACACCGCGAGCCGAACACCGGGGAGCTGTTTTTT. Translating it yields CATISHREPNTGELFF.

The chain is built from TRBV28 and TRBJ2-5, with 12 bases identical to TRBD1. Germline V gene sequence: CDR1 MDHEN, CDR2 SYDVKM. The CDR3 extends over 18 amino acids. Germline trimming cut 5 bases from V and 3 bases from J; bases unmatched to any gene: 13. The CDR3 protein is CASSRRGPGTGGEETQYF. CDR3 nucleotides: TGTGCCAGCAGTAGGAGGGGCCCCGGGACAGGGGGCGAAGAGACCCAGTACTTC. The full variable domain, completed using reference TRBV28 and TRBJ2-5, is DVKVTQSSRYLVKRTGEKVFLECVQDMDHENMFWYRQDPGLGLRLIYFSYDVKMKEKGDIPEGYSVSREKKERFSLILESASTNQTSMYLCASSRRGPGTGGEETQYFGPGTRLLVL.

V gene TRBV10-1 combines with J gene TRBJ2-7; D is uncertain. CDR3 length equals 10 residues. Germline V gene lookup returns CDR1 WNHNN and CDR2 SYGVQD (reference sequence). The V and J ends lost 4 bases and 9 bases respectively, with 7 bases between them. The CDR3, as DNA: TGCGCCAGCAGTGTGTTGTGGCAGTACTTC. Translating gives CASSVLWQYF.

The CDR3 loop is CASSNPWDEQFF. The DNA for the CDR3 is TGCGCCAGCAGTAACCCTTGGGATGAGCAGTTCTTC. The J gene is TRBJ2-1, the V gene TRBV4-3; no definite D call. V lost 6 bases and J 8 bases, leaving 11 bases between the germline ends. The CDR3 length is 12 residues. Germline V gives CDR1 LGHNA, CDR2 YSLEER.

The chain combines TRBV2 with TRBJ1-2, with D perhaps matching TRBD1 (6 bases). Trimming took 9 bases from V and 8 from J, leaving 10 bases between them. This CDR3 has 10 residues. CDR1 is SNHLY, CDR2 FYNNEI, per germline. DNA for the CDR3: TGTGCCAGTAACAGGGACGGCTACACCTTC. Translating gives CASNRDGYTF.

The gene calls are TRBV30 and TRBJ2-1; D gene uncertain. Germline V lookup: CDR1 GTSNPN, CDR2 SVGIG (reference sequence). This CDR3 contains 11 residues. The germline V and J ends were trimmed by 5 bases and 5 bases, with 7 bases remaining between them. The CDR3 here is CAWDIHNEQFF. The CDR3 DNA reads TGTGCCTGGGACATCCACAATGAGCAGTTCTTC.

The CDR3 region is CASSLQVAGGPLWNEQFF. The CDR3 DNA sequence: TGTGCCAGCAGTTTACAGGTAGCGGGAGGGCCATTATGGAATGAGCAGTTCTTC. The V and J genes are TRBV28 and TRBJ2-1; 11 positions agree with TRBD2. CDR1 is MDHEN, CDR2 SYDVKM, per germline. The CDR3 extends over 18 amino acids. After removal of 2 bases from V and 7 bases from J, the junction contained 13 bases not matched to a gene.

The V gene is TRBV21-1, the J gene TRBJ1-1; no DNA check was done on the table's D call, TRBD1. TRBV21-1 is labeled a pseudogene. There are 14 residues in the CDR3. The CDR3 DNA follows: TGTGCCAGCAGCACGACAGGGAGAACGACTGAAGCTTTCTTT. It specifies CASSTTGRTTEAFF.

This chain uses TRBV7-8 with TRBJ2-2; D is ambiguous. There are 19 residues in the CDR3. V lost 5 bases and J 1 base, leaving 23 bases between the germline ends. From germline, CDR1 is SGHVS and CDR2 FQNEAQ. As DNA, the CDR3 is TGTGCCAGCAGCCAAGACGGTCTCATGAGTCATCAGAACACCGGGGAGCTGTTTTTT. Amino acids: CASSQDGLMSHQNTGELFF.

The V gene is TRBV6-5, the J gene TRBJ2-6, with D unclear. Between the trimmed V and J ends, which lost 2 bases and 4 bases, there was a span of 9 bases. This CDR3 has 15 residues. Germline-derived CDR1 and CDR2 are MNHEY and SVGAGI. The CDR3 is CASSYKGTGANVLTF. The CDR3 DNA reads TGTGCCAGCAGTTACAAGGGAACAGGGGCCAACGTCCTGACTTTC.

This chain uses TRBV27 with TRBJ2-7; 7 nucleotides align to TRBD1. J was trimmed by 4 bases and V by 2 bases; bases with no gene match: 11. The CDR3 has 16 amino acids. Per the germline V gene, CDR1 is MNHEY and CDR2 is SMNVEV (reference sequence). This CDR3 is CASSLPPGQSYYEQYF. CDR3 bases: TGTGCCAGCAGTTTACCACCGGGACAGAGCTATTACGAGCAGTACTTC.

The chain couples TRBV29-1 to TRBJ2-3; TRBD2 agrees at 8 bases. CDR1 and CDR2 from the germline V gene are SQVTM and ANQGSEA. The CDR3 runs 16 residues. With 2 bases clipped from V and 1 base from J, the junction kept 8 bases outside the gene matches. The CDR3 is CSVEIPSGYGTDTQYF. DNA of the CDR3: TGCAGCGTTGAAATACCTAGCGGGTACGGCACAGATACGCAGTATTTT.

The chain links TRBV7-8 to TRBJ1-5; tentatively, D is TRBD1 (5 bases). Trimming pared 5 bases from V and 2 bases from J, leaving 19 bases between. From germline, CDR1 is SGHVS and CDR2 FQNEAQ. This CDR3 has 17 amino acids. CDR3 in DNA: TGTGCCAGCAGCGAACGGTGGGGGGGTAAGGGCAATCAGCCCCAGCATTTT. Protein sequence: CASSERWGGKGNQPQHF.

The chain recombines TRBV4-2 with TRBJ2-7; the D gene is possibly TRBD2 (5 bases). The V gene's germline CDR1 is LGHNA and CDR2 YNFKEQ. With 4 bases removed from V and 0 bases from J, the gap between germline ends came to 13 bases. This CDR3 comprises 15 residues. The CDR3 reads CASSLEVFSSYEQYF. Here the CDR3 DNA reads TGTGCCAGCAGCCTGGAGGTGTTTAGCTCCTACGAGCAGTACTTC.

V gene TRBV5-4 combines with J gene TRBJ2-1, with 7 nucleotides matching TRBD1. From germline, CDR1 is SGHNT and CDR2 YYREEE (reference sequence). Trimming removed 4 bases from V and 4 bases from J; junction bases left unmatched: 11. CDR3 length equals 16 residues. The CDR3 DNA reads as TGTGCCAGCAGCCGAGACAGGGAAGGGTCTTACAATGAGCAGTTCTTC. Translating gives CASSRDREGSYNEQFF.

The V gene is TRBV28, the J gene TRBJ1-5; 7 bases are a match to TRBD1. CDR1 and CDR2 (germline): MDHEN, SYDVKM. The length of the CDR3 is 15 residues. V dropped 5 bases and J dropped 1; count of bases not matched to a gene: 5. The CDR3 DNA follows: TGTGCCAGCAGTATCCCGGGACAGAGCAATCAGCCCCAGCATTTT. Translating gives CASSIPGQSNQPQHF.

The chain joins TRBV27 to TRBJ2-1; TRBD1 might be the D (6 bases). Trimming pared 4 bases from V and 5 bases from J, leaving 18 bases between. The CDR3 spans 16 residues. Germline V gene lookup returns CDR1 MNHEY and CDR2 SMNVEV (reference sequence). The CDR3 region is CASSSETWDNHNEQFF. DNA for the CDR3: TGTGCCAGCAGTTCTGAAACGTGGGACAACCACAATGAGCAGTTCTTC.

The sample holds one count of this clone. CDR3 region: CASSPGRDTEAFF. The CDR3 nucleotides are TGTGCCAGTAGCCCGGGCAGAGACACTGAAGCTTTCTTT. The chain is built from TRBV19 and TRBJ1-1; D gene uncertain. The CDR3 extends over 13 amino acids. The V end was cut by 6 bases, the J end by 3 bases, with 11 bases between. Germline V gene lookup returns CDR1 LNHDA and CDR2 SQIVND (reference sequence).

The J gene is TRBJ1-2, the V gene TRBV29-1; D is unclear. In germline, CDR1 is SQVTM, CDR2 ANQGSEA. The V end lost 3 bases, the J end lost 4 bases, and 6 bases lay between the germline ends. The length of the CDR3 is 11 residues. The CDR3 region has the DNA TGCAGCGTTGAGGGCGCCTATGGCTACACCTTC. This codes for CSVEGAYGYTF.

This clone was detected once. The CDR3 DNA reads TGTGCCACCAGCAGAGGGGGCACTGAAGCTTTCTTT. Translated, it gives CATSRGGTEAFF. The chain is built from TRBV15 and TRBJ1-1, with D unclear. The ends were cut back, 1 base at V and 4 bases at J, with 4 bases in the middle. CDR3 length equals 12 residues. Germline V lookup: CDR1 LNHNV, CDR2 YYDKDF (reference sequence).